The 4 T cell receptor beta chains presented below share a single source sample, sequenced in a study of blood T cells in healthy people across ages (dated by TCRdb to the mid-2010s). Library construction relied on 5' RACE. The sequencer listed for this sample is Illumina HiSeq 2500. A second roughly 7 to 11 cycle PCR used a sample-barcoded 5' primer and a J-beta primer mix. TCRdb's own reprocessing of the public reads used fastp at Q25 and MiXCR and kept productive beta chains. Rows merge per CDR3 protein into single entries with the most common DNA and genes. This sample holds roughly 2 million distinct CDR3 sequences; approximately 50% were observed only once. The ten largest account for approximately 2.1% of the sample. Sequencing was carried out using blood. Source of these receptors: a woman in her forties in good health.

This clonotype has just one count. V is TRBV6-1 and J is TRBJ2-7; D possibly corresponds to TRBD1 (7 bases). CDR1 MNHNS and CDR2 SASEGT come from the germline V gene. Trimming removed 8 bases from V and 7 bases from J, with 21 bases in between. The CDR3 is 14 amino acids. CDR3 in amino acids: CASVEEGGGSEQYF. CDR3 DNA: TGTGCCAGCGTTGAAGAAGGAGGGGGCAGTGAGCAGTACTTC.

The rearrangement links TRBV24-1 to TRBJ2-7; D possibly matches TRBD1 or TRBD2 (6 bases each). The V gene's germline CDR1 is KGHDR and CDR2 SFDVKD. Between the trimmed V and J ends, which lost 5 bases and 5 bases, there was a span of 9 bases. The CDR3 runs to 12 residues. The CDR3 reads CATSGGGHEQYF. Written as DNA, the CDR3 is TGTGCCACCAGTGGAGGGGGGCACGAGCAGTACTTC.

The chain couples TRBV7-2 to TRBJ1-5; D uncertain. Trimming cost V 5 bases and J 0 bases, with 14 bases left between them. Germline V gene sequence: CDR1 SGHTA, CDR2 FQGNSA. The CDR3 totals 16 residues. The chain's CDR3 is CASSLGRTHSNQPQHF. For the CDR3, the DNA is TGTGCCAGCAGCCTTGGACGGACCCATAGCAATCAGCCCCAGCATTTT. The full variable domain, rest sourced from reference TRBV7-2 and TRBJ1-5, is GAGVSQSPSNKVTEKGKDVELRCDPISGHTALYWYRQSLGQGLEFLIYFQGNSAPDKSGLPSDRFSAERTGGSVSTLTIQRTQQEDSAVYLCASSLGRTHSNQPQHFGDGTRLSIL.

The CDR3 DNA follows: TGTGCCAGCAGTCCCATGGGGACAGGGTTGTCGGAAAAACTGTTTTTT. Its protein is CASSPMGTGLSEKLFF. The chain recombines TRBV27 with TRBJ1-4; 9 positions agree with TRBD1. In germline, CDR1 is MNHEY, CDR2 SMNVEV (reference sequence). J was trimmed by 8 bases and V by 5 bases; bases with no gene match: 12. The length of the CDR3 is 16 residues. Filled out from reference TRBV27 and TRBJ1-4, the complete variable domain reads EAQVTQNPRYLITVTGKKLTVTCSQNMNHEYMSWYRQDPGLGLRQIYYSMNVEVTDKGDVPEGYKVSRKEKRNFPLILESPSPNQTSLYFCASSPMGTGLSEKLFFGSGTQLSVL.